The 30 T cell receptor beta chains reported below all come from one sample, sequenced in a study of early T cells in non-severe SARS-CoV-2 infection. From the 5' RACE reads, TCRdb called clonotypes with MiXCR, one entry per CDR3 protein. The data contain roughly 66,000 distinct CDR3 sequences, roughly 10% of them seen just once; the ten biggest clones take up more than 2.5%. Sequencing was done on a sample of whole blood. These receptors all come from an adult who was a healthcare worker with PCR-confirmed SARS-CoV-2 infection or an uninfected control (not recorded which).

This clonotype has a handful of counts. The chain combines TRBV5-1 with TRBJ1-1; D is possibly TRBD1 (5 bases). Germline V gene data show CDR1 as SGHRS and CDR2 as YFSETQ. The CDR3 totals 15 residues. Deletions cut 0 bases from V and 0 bases from J, with 9 bases between. The DNA for the CDR3 is TGCGCCAGCAGCTTGGAAGGCAGGGTGAACACTGAAGCTTTCTTT. Its protein product is CASSLEGRVNTEAFF.

By share, this clonotype counts as medium-sized. V and J are TRBV6-4 and TRBJ2-1, with D uncertain. Trimming pared 2 bases from V and 0 bases from J, leaving 2 bases between. The length of the CDR3 is 13 residues. The V gene's germline CDR1 is MRHNA and CDR2 SNTAGT. The CDR3 DNA sequence: TGTGCCAGCAGTGACAGCTCCTACAATGAGCAGTTCTTC. This gives the protein CASSDSSYNEQFF.

This clonotype was counted a single time. Given a much more abundant clone one base away, this may be a read error. The chain has TRBV7-7 and TRBJ2-5; unclear D gene. The CDR3 is made up of 11 amino acids. In germline, CDR1 is SSHAT, CDR2 FNYEAQ (reference sequence). CDR3 protein: CASSQQETPYF. CDR3 sequence (DNA): TGTGCCAGCAGCCAACAAGAGACCCCGTACTTC.

This clonotype was observed at least ten times. The chain carries TRBV29-1 and TRBJ2-3; 13 positions match TRBD2. Germline assignment: CDR1 SQVTM and CDR2 ANQGSEA. The CDR3 covers 15 residues. J gave up 1 base and V 8 bases, and 6 bases lay outside the gene matches. For the CDR3, the DNA is TGCAGCCTGACCGGACTAGCGGGAGGCACAGATACGCAGTATTTT. As protein: CSLTGLAGGTDTQYF.

This clonotype has at least ten counts. The V call is TRBV7-4, the J call TRBJ2-3; D is unresolved. Germline CDR1 is SGHVT and CDR2 is SQSDAQ. With 2 bases removed from V and 4 bases from J, the gap between germline ends came to 4 bases. The CDR3 spans 12 residues. The DNA of the CDR3 is TGTGCCAGCAGCTTATTCGCAGATACGCAGTATTTT. Encoded protein: CASSLFADTQYF. Full variable domain (remainder filled in from reference TRBV7-4 and TRBJ2-3): GAGVSQSPRYKVAKRGRDVALRCDSISGHVTLYWYRQTLGQGSEVLTYSQSDAQRDKSGRPSGRFSAERPERSVSTLKIQRTEQGDSAVYLCASSLFADTQYFGPGTRLTVL.

This clonotype was observed at least ten times. The J gene is TRBJ2-7, the V gene TRBV4-2, with D tentatively TRBD1 (5 bases). CDR1 is LGHNA and CDR2 is YNFKEQ in the germline V gene. This CDR3 has 15 amino acids. Trimming removed 1 base from V and 7 bases from J, with 17 bases in between. For the CDR3, the DNA is TGTGCCAGCAGCCAAGTGAGGCTAGGGGTGGCTGAGCAGTACTTC. Its protein product is CASSQVRLGVAEQYF.

This clonotype was observed a few times. J is TRBJ1-5 and V is TRBV15, with D uncertain. CDR3 length: 14 residues. Germline V gene data show CDR1 as LNHNV and CDR2 as YYDKDF (reference sequence). With 0 bases removed from V and 5 bases from J, the gap between germline ends came to 8 bases. CDR3 residues: CATSRDLVDQPQHF. The DNA for the CDR3 is TGTGCCACCAGCAGAGATCTCGTGGATCAGCCCCAGCATTTT.

The V gene is TRBV9, the J gene TRBJ2-7; weak D call: TRBD2 (6 bases). CDR1 is SGDLS, CDR2 YYNGEE, per germline. The V end was cut by 1 base, the J end by 6 bases, with 20 bases between. The CDR3 consists of 16 residues. In nucleotides, the CDR3 is TGTGCCAGCAGCGTATTGGGGGGAACGGGAGAAGGCGAGCAGTACTTC. This codes for CASSVLGGTGEGEQYF.

This clonotype appeared many times. The chain carries TRBV20-1 and TRBJ2-7, with D tentatively TRBD2 (6 bases). The CDR3 is 13 amino acids. Between the trimmed V and J ends, which lost 1 base and 6 bases, there was a span of 13 bases. From germline, CDR1 is DFQATT and CDR2 SNEGSKA (reference sequence). The CDR3 sequence: CSARVTQGGEQYF. The CDR3, as DNA: TGCAGTGCTAGAGTTACTCAGGGAGGCGAGCAGTACTTC.

V gene TRBV2 combines with J gene TRBJ2-3, with D perhaps TRBD2 (5 bases). Trimming removed 3 bases from V and 4 bases from J, with 17 bases in between. CDR3 length: 16 amino acids. The germline V gene has CDR1 SNHLY and CDR2 FYNNEI. The CDR3 DNA reads TGTGCCAGCAGTGAGCTGCGGGTTCGAAGGGCAGATACGCAGTATTTT. This gives the protein CASSELRVRRADTQYF.

This clonotype was counted only a few times. This chain connects TRBV7-9 to TRBJ2-3; D may be TRBD1 or TRBD2 (5 bases each). CDR3 length: 14 amino acids. Trimming took off 3 bases at V and 2 bases at J, with 9 bases between the two ends. The germline CDR1 and CDR2 sequences are SEHNR and FQNEAQ (reference sequence). CDR3 sequence reads: CASSFGADTDTQYF. The CDR3 DNA reads as TGTGCCAGCAGCTTCGGGGCCGACACAGATACGCAGTATTTT. The variable domain in full, with the rest retrieved from reference TRBV7-9 and TRBJ2-3, is DTGVSQNPRHKITKRGQNVTFRCDPISEHNRLYWYRQTLGQGPEFLTYFQNEAQLEKSRLLSDRFSAERPKGSFSTLEIQRTEQGDSAMYLCASSFGADTDTQYFGPGTRLTVL.

This clonotype was observed a few times. The chain couples TRBV6-5 to TRBJ2-1; D is perhaps TRBD2 (6 bases). The germline gives CDR1 MNHEY, CDR2 SVGAGI. The CDR3 length is 14 residues. Deletions cut 7 bases from V and 1 base from J, with 11 bases between. For the CDR3, the DNA is TGTGCCAGCACCCCAGCGGGTTCCTACAATGAGCAGTTCTTC. Encoded protein: CASTPAGSYNEQFF.

The rearrangement uses TRBV3-1 and TRBJ2-7; D perhaps matches TRBD1 (6 bases). The CDR3 runs 14 residues. CDR1 is LGHDT and CDR2 is YNNKEL in the germline V gene (reference sequence). V gave up 4 bases and J gave up 6 bases, with 16 bases separating them. This chain's CDR3 is CASSPRGGLREQYF. The CDR3 nucleotides read TGTGCCAGCAGCCCCCGAGGGGGTTTGCGCGAGCAGTACTTC.

This clonotype was seen repeatedly, ten times or more. The genes are TRBV5-6 and TRBJ1-2; 7 positions match TRBD1. CDR3 size: 16 residues. V shed 4 bases, J shed 2 bases, and the junction held 11 bases outside the gene matches. Germline-derived CDR1 and CDR2 are SGHDT and YYEEEE. The CDR3 nucleotides read TGTGCCAGCAGCCCGGATACAGGGGCGGAGAACTATGGCTACACCTTC. It codes for CASSPDTGAENYGYTF. Full variable domain (missing parts from reference TRBV5-6 and TRBJ1-2): DAGVTQSPTHLIKTRGQQVTLRCSPKSGHDTVSWYQQALGQGPQFIFQYYEEEERQRGNFPDRFSGHQFPNYSSELNVNALLLGDSALYLCASSPDTGAENYGYTFGSGTRLTVV.

The chain uses TRBV20-1 and TRBJ2-3; no reliable D call. The ends were cut back, 3 bases at V and 1 base at J, with 11 bases in the middle. The CDR3 length is 14 residues. Per the germline V gene, CDR1 is DFQATT and CDR2 is SNEGSKA (reference sequence). DNA of the CDR3: TGCAGTGCTAGGCGCGGAATTGGCACAGATACGCAGTATTTT. This codes for CSARRGIGTDTQYF.

There are a few counts of this clonotype. The rearrangement uses TRBV7-7 and TRBJ2-5, with 11 bases matching TRBD2. Germline-derived CDR1 and CDR2 are SSHAT and FNYEAQ (reference sequence). The CDR3 consists of 15 residues. Trimming removed 3 bases from V and 3 bases from J; junction bases left unmatched: 3. In DNA, the CDR3 is TGTGCCAGCAGCTTCTCGACTAGCGGGGAAGAGACCCAGTACTTC. Encoded protein: CASSFSTSGEETQYF. Full variable domain (outside the CDR3, taken from reference TRBV7-7 and TRBJ2-5): GAGVSQSPRYKVTKRGQDVTLRCDPISSHATLYWYQQALGQGPEFLTYFNYEAQPDKSGLPSDRFSAERPEGSISTLTIQRTEQRDSAMYRCASSFSTSGEETQYFGPGTRLLVL.

The chain joins TRBV5-1 to TRBJ2-7, with D perhaps matching TRBD1 (6 bases). This CDR3 has 13 amino acids. Germline V gene lookup returns CDR1 SGHRS and CDR2 YFSETQ. The V end lost 0 bases, the J end lost 5 bases, and 9 bases lay between the germline ends. The DNA of the CDR3 is TGCGCCAGCAGCTTGGCTACAGGGAACGAGCAGTACTTC. Translation gives CASSLATGNEQYF. Combining the CDR3 with reference TRBV5-1 and TRBJ2-7 gives the whole variable domain KAGVTQTPRYLIKTRGQQVTLSCSPISGHRSVSWYQQTPGQGLQFLFEYFSETQRNKGNFPGRFSGRQFSNSRSEMNVSTLELGDSALYLCASSLATGNEQYFGPGTRLTVT.

In this sample, this clonotype turned up a few times. V and J are TRBV5-6 and TRBJ2-5; 9 positions match TRBD1. Germline trimming cut 2 bases from V and 2 bases from J; bases unmatched to any gene: 1. The CDR3 loop spans 14 amino acids. CDR1 SGHDT and CDR2 YYEEEE come from the germline V gene. CDR3 sequence: CASSFGQGQETQYF. Here the CDR3 DNA reads TGTGCCAGCAGCTTCGGACAGGGGCAAGAGACCCAGTACTTC.

This clonotype came up a few times. The CDR3 coding sequence is TGTGCCAGCAGCCAAGTTGGGTTGCGAGAAAAACTGTTTTTT. It encodes CASSQVGLREKLFF. V is TRBV3-1 and J is TRBJ1-4, with D hard to call. V lost 1 base and J lost 8, with 11 bases in between. This CDR3 has 14 residues. CDR1 is LGHDT and CDR2 is YNNKEL in the germline V gene (reference sequence).

This clonotype was found a few times. The chain is built from TRBV12-3 or TRBV12-4 and TRBJ1-1; TRBD1 matches at 7 bases. V lost 4 bases to trimming and J lost 3 bases; unmatched junction nucleotides: 8. The CDR3 has 15 amino acids. The CDR3 is CASSSQGRDDTEAFF. CDR3 in DNA: TGTGCCAGCAGTTCACAGGGGAGAGACGACACTGAAGCTTTCTTT.

The V and J genes are TRBV20-1 and TRBJ2-3; tentatively, D is TRBD2 (6 bases). This CDR3 is 13 amino acids long. V lost 6 bases to trimming and J lost 2 bases, with 12 bases between them. Germline-derived CDR1 and CDR2 are DFQATT and SNEGSKA (reference sequence). The CDR3 reads CSAGDSSTDTQYF. The CDR3 DNA sequence: TGCAGTGCGGGGGACTCCTCCACAGATACGCAGTATTTT.

The chain carries TRBV18 and TRBJ2-3, with D unclear. Trimming removed 4 bases from V and 4 bases from J, with 6 bases in between. The CDR3 spans 12 residues. Germline V gene lookup returns CDR1 KGHSH and CDR2 LQKENI. CDR3 sequence (DNA): TGTGCCAGCTCACAATACTCAGATACGCAGTATTTT. Its translation is CASSQYSDTQYF.

This clonotype was detected ten times or more. The chain links TRBV30 to TRBJ1-2; no firm D call. Germline V gene data show CDR1 as GTSNPN and CDR2 as SVGIG (reference sequence). The CDR3 covers 13 residues. Trimming cost V 2 bases and J 6 bases, with 13 bases left between them. CDR3 coding DNA: TGTGCCTGGAGTCTCGCATGGCGGGATGGCTACACCTTC. Amino acids: CAWSLAWRDGYTF.

This clonotype was observed a few times. The rearrangement uses TRBV3-1 and TRBJ2-2, with unresolved D. Germline values: CDR1 LGHDT, CDR2 YNNKEL (reference sequence). This CDR3 is 12 amino acids long. Trimming left V 4 bases short and J 12 bases short, with 12 bases between. The CDR3 sequence is CASSPPGAQLFF. CDR3 nucleotides: TGTGCCAGCAGCCCCCCCGGAGCGCAGCTGTTTTTT.

This clonotype was found a few times. The chain links TRBV12-3 or TRBV12-4 to TRBJ1-5; possibly TRBD1 for D (5 bases). V gave up 8 bases and J gave up 7 bases, with 18 bases separating them. CDR3 size: 14 residues. The CDR3 coding sequence is TGTGCCAGCCAGCCAGGGACTCTAGGGCAGCCCCAGCATTTT. The encoded protein is CASQPGTLGQPQHF.

V usage is TRBV7-6 and J usage is TRBJ2-5; D unresolved. The CDR3 spans 14 residues. CDR1 and CDR2 from the germline V gene are SGHVS and FNYEAQ. The V gene lost 4 bases and the J gene lost 3 bases, with 12 bases spanning the gap. CDR3: CASSSVTHKETQYF. In DNA, the CDR3 is TGTGCCAGCAGCTCCGTAACTCACAAAGAGACCCAGTACTTC.

The rearrangement joins TRBV29-1 to TRBJ2-4; D remains ambiguous. CDR1 and CDR2 (germline): SQVTM, ANQGSEA. The V end lost 3 bases, the J end lost 0 bases, and 6 bases lay between the germline ends. The CDR3 has 13 amino acids. This CDR3 reads CSVEGVAKNIQYF. CDR3 bases: TGCAGCGTTGAGGGCGTAGCCAAAAACATTCAGTACTTC. The variable domain in full, with the rest retrieved from reference TRBV29-1 and TRBJ2-4, is SAVISQKPSRDICQRGTSLTIQCQVDSQVTMMFWYRQQPGQSLTLIATANQGSEATYESGFVIDKFPISRPNLTFSTLTVSNMSPEDSSIYLCSVEGVAKNIQYFGAGTRLSVL.

CDR3 DNA: TGTGCCAGCAGGGACACCTACGAGCAGTACTTC. Protein sequence: CASRDTYEQYF. The gene calls are TRBV27 and TRBJ2-7; possibly TRBD1 for D (5 bases). There are 11 residues in the CDR3. V lost 6 bases and J lost 2, with 5 bases in between. Germline CDR1 MNHEY, CDR2 SMNVEV (reference sequence).

The chain employs TRBV28 and TRBJ1-1; possible D gene TRBD1, 6 bases. With 5 bases removed from V and 0 bases from J, the gap between germline ends came to 13 bases. This CDR3 spans 15 amino acids. Per germline, CDR1 MDHEN and CDR2 SYDVKM. DNA for the CDR3: TGTGCCAGCAGTCCGCAGGGGATCGTGAACACTGAAGCTTTCTTT. Protein: CASSPQGIVNTEAFF. Complete variable domain (other parts from reference TRBV28 and TRBJ1-1): DVKVTQSSRYLVKRTGEKVFLECVQDMDHENMFWYRQDPGLGLRLIYFSYDVKMKEKGDIPEGYSVSREKKERFSLILESASTNQTSMYLCASSPQGIVNTEAFFGQGTRLTVV.

This clonotype occurred a few times. This sequence joins TRBV7-2 and TRBJ2-4; 7 bases align to TRBD2. Germline-derived CDR1 and CDR2 are SGHTA and FQGNSA. The CDR3 contains 14 residues. With V trimmed by 8 bases and J by 9 bases, 13 bases remained unmatched. CDR3: CASARPGGGIIQYF. Written as DNA, the CDR3 is TGTGCCAGCGCTCGACCCGGCGGGGGTATCATTCAGTACTTC.